A few counts support the clone carrying this T cell receptor (beta chain). Generated by immunoSEQ multiplex PCR, the TCRdb table keeps only in-frame clones and is missing some. The sample shows 90,000 to 150,000 clones, 85% of them seen only once. The V and J ends lost 1 base and 1 base respectively, with 10 bases between them. The CDR3 loop spans 16 amino acids. Germline CDR1 and CDR2: WNHNN and SYGVQD (reference sequence). The entry originates in a study of blood T cell repertoires in COVID-19. At the level of the study: The United States, Italy and Spain supplied acute and convalescent COVID-19 samples.

The sample was peripheral blood. The V and J genes are TRBV10-1 and TRBJ2-2; D possibly corresponds to TRBD2 (5 bases). The TCR sequence derives from a man aged 80 or over with acute or convalescent COVID-19. CDR3 amino acids: CASSEFPAENTGELFF. The DNA of the CDR3 is TGCGCCAGCAGTGAGTTCCCAGCGGAGAACACCGGGGAGCTGTTTTTT.